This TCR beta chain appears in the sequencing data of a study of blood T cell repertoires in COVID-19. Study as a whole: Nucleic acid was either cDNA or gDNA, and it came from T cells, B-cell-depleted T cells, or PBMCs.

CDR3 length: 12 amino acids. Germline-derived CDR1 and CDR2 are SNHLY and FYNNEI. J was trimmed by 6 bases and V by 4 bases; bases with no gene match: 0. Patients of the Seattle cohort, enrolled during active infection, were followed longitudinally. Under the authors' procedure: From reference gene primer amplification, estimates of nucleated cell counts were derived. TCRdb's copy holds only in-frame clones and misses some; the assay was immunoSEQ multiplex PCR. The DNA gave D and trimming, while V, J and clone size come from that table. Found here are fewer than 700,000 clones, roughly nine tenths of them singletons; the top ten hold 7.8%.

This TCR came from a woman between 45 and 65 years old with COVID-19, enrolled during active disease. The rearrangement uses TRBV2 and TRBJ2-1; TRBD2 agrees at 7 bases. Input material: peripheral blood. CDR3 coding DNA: TGTGCCAGCAGTGGGACTAGCAATGAGCAGTTCTTC. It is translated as CASSGTSNEQFF.